Listed here is a single T cell receptor (beta chain). As yet, its antigen is unknown. This entry belongs to a study of cytomegalovirus exposure and HLA in healthy donors. The overall study: The roughly 700 first-cohort repertoires shared a platform with the roughly 110 validation repertoires, as reported in a later analysis.

The V gene's germline CDR1 is SGHRS and CDR2 YFSETQ. The CDR3 extends over 17 amino acids. V lost 0 bases, J lost 0 bases, and 12 bases lay in between. TCRdb keeps only in-frame clones here, not all; method: immunoSEQ multiplex PCR. The sample has about 330,000 clones; just over 85% are singletons. Study observations and caveats: Overall, approximately 150 TCR beta chains were annotated as cytomegalovirus-associated. Specific recognition of CMV antigens was confirmed in vitro for a few chains (all CMV-associated).

The V and J genes are TRBV5-1 and TRBJ1-4; TRBD1 is a possible D gene (5 bases). Sequencing was done on a sample of PBMCs. This sequence originates from a woman aged 18-29 years in good health and CMV-seronegative. CDR3 in amino acids: CASSLEGRGATNEKLFF. CDR3 coding DNA: TGCGCCAGCAGCTTGGAAGGGCGGGGGGCAACTAATGAAAAACTGTTTTTT.